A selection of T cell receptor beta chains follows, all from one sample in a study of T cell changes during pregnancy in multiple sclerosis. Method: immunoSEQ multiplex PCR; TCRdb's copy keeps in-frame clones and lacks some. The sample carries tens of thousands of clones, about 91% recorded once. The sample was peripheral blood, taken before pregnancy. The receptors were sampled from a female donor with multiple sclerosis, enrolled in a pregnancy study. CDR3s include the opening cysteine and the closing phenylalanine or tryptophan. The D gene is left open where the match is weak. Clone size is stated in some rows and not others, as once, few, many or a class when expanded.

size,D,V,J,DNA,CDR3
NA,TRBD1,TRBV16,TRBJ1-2,TGTGCCAGCAGCCAGCTCGCAGGGGGTTCCTATGGCTACACCTTC,CASSQLAGGSYGYTF
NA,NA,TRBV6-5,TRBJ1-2,TGTGCCAGCAGCGACAGTAACTATGGCTACACCTTC,CASSDSNYGYTF
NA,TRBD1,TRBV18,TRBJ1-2,TGTGCCAGCTCACCAGGGACAGGGAGCTATGGCTACACCTTC,CASSPGTGSYGYTF
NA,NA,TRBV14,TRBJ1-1,TGTGCCAGCAGCCATAACAGGGAAGCTTTCTTT,CASSHNREAFF
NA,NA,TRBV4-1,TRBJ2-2,TGCGCCAGCAGCCAAGAACCAGGGGACACCGGGGAGCTGTTTTTT,CASSQEPGDTGELFF
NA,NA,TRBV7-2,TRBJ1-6,TGTGCCAGCAGCTTAGTGGGGTGGTCGACGACAGGTTCGGGTTCACCCCTCCACTTT,CASSLVGWSTTGSGSPLHF
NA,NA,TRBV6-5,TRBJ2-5,TGTGCCAGCAGTCCACGGAGTCCGGAGACCCAGTACTTC,CASSPRSPETQYF
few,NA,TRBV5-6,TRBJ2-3,TGTGCCAGCAGCTTGGGGCCTCAGTATTTT,CASSLGPQYF
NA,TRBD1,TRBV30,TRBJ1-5,TGTGCCTGGGACAGGGGCGGCAATCAGCCCCAGCATTTT,CAWDRGGNQPQHF
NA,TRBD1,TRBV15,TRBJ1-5,TGTGCCACCAGCAGAGGGACAGGTAGCAATCAGCCCCAGCATTTT,CATSRGTGSNQPQHF
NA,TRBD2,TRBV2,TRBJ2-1,TGTGCCAGCAGTGAAGAGGCTAGCGGGGGGGCCCGGGTCTTC,CASSEEASGGARVF
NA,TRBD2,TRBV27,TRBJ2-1,TGTGCCAGCAGTACCGCCTCCGGGGGGATCTCCTACAATGAGCAGTTCTTC,CASSTASGGISYNEQFF
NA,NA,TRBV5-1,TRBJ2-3,TGCGCCAGCAGCTTGTCAGAAGATACGCAGTATTTT,CASSLSEDTQYF
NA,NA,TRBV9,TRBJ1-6,TGTGCCAGCCTTGGGGGGGGTAAACGATCACCCCTCCACTTT,CASLGGGKRSPLHF
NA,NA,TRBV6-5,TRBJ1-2,TGTGCCAGCACTAACGGGGGGTTGGTGGGCTACACCTTC,CASTNGGLVGYTF
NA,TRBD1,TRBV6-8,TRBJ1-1,TGTGCCAGCAGCCCCCCCGGGACAGGGGTCACTGAAGCTTTCTTT,CASSPPGTGVTEAFF
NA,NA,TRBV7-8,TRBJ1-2,TGTGCCAGCAGCTTACTCAGGGTACCGTCGTCGGACTATGGCTACACCTTC,CASSLLRVPSSDYGYTF
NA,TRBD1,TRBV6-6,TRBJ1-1,TGTGCCAGCATCAGCCTGGGGACAGGGAGGGAAGCTTTCTTT,CASISLGTGREAFF
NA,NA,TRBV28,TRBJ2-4,TGTGCCAGCGGCGGGACGACAAACATTCAGTACTTC,CASGGTTNIQYF
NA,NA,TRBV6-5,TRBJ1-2,TGTGCCAGCAGTTACGCAGGGCGCGGCTATGGCTACACCTTC,CASSYAGRGYGYTF
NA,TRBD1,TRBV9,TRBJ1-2,TGTGCCAGCAGCGTGCCCGGGACAGCCTATGGCTACACCTTC,CASSVPGTAYGYTF
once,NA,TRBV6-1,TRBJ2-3,TGTGCCACCAGGTCCCGAGACACAGATACGCAGTATTTT,CATRSRDTDTQYF